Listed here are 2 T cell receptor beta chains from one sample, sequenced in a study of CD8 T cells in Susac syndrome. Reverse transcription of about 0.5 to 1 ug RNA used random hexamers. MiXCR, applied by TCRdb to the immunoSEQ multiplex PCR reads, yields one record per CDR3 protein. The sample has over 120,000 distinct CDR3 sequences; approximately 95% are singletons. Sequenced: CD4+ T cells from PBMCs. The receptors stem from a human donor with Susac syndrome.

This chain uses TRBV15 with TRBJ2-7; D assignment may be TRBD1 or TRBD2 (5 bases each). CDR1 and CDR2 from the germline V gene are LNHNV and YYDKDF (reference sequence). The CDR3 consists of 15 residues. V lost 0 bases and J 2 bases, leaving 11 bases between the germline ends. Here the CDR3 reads CATSRDPGQAYEQYF. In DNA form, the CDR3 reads TGTGCCACCAGCAGAGACCCGGGGCAGGCCTACGAGCAGTACTTC.

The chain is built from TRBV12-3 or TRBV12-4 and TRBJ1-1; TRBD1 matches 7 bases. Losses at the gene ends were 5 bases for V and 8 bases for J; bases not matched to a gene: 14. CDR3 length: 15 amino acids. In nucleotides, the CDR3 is TGTGCCAGCAGTCCTCAGACAGGGTTCGGCTCCGAAGCTTTCTTT. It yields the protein CASSPQTGFGSEAFF.